The 18 T cell receptor beta chains listed next were all sequenced from one sample in a study of T-cell memory formation after mild COVID-19 (dated by TCRdb to 2020 to 2022). Libraries were made using 5' RACE. Sequencing took place on an Illumina NovaSeq 6000. The raw public reads went through TCRdb reprocessing: fastp at Q25, MiXCR clone calling, in-frame beta chains kept. Rows with a matching CDR3 protein are joined into one entry that keeps the most common DNA and genes. The sample table lists 350,000 to 500,000 distinct CDR3 sequences, roughly a quarter of them with a count of one. Approximately 14% of the sample is held by the ten biggest clonotypes. Material: PBMCs or a T cell subset sorted from them (not recorded which). These TCRs come from an adult woman who had mild COVID-19 (a few samples of this study predate the infection). The sample titles of this study are shuffled in the database, so cell type and time point are left out; the donor was told from shared clones.

The chain uses TRBV5-6 and TRBJ2-7; D assignment may be TRBD1 or TRBD2 (5 bases each). The V gene's germline CDR1 is SGHDT and CDR2 YYEEEE. Trimming pared 3 bases from V and 3 bases from J, leaving 13 bases between. There are 14 residues in the CDR3. CDR3 sequence: CASSYPGGGYEQYF. As DNA, the CDR3 is TGTGCCAGCAGCTACCCGGGTGGGGGCTACGAGCAGTACTTC.

In its sample, this clonotype was seen a few times. At one of its ends the junction is not consistent with the germline gene, which may arise from a read error. V and J are TRBV20-1 and TRBJ2-2, with 8 positions matching TRBD1. Germline assignment: CDR1 DFQATT and CDR2 SNEGSKA (reference sequence). The CDR3 sequence is 14 residues long. This CDR3 reads CSARGQGNSGELFF. CDR3 sequence (DNA): TGCAGTGCTAGAGGACAGGGGAACTCCGGGGAGCTGTTTTTT.

The chain is built from TRBV5-1 and TRBJ1-1; D is ambiguous. The CDR3 consists of 13 residues. V lost 0 bases and J 7 bases, leaving 10 bases between the germline ends. Germline loops: CDR1 SGHRS, CDR2 YFSETQ. The CDR3 loop reads CASSLAQGYEAFF. The CDR3 DNA follows: TGCGCCAGCAGCTTGGCCCAAGGGTATGAAGCTTTCTTT.

V is TRBV19 and J is TRBJ1-2; no clear D. The V gene's germline CDR1 is LNHDA and CDR2 SQIVND (reference sequence). Deletions cut 6 bases from V and 7 bases from J, with 12 bases between. This CDR3 region has 12 residues. Here the CDR3 reads CASRPGSGGYTF. CDR3 coding DNA: TGTGCCAGTAGGCCTGGGAGCGGTGGCTACACCTTC.

The chain's CDR3 is CASSVLTGGSTDTQYF. CDR3 nucleotide sequence: TGTGCCAGCAGCGTCCTGACAGGGGGTAGCACAGATACGCAGTATTTT. The genes are TRBV7-6 and TRBJ2-3; 9 bases fit TRBD1. V gave up 5 bases and J gave up 0 bases; unmatched junction bases: 6. This CDR3 is 16 amino acids long. CDR1 and CDR2 from the germline V gene are SGHVS and FNYEAQ.

The V gene is TRBV11-2, the J gene TRBJ1-2; tentatively, D is TRBD1 (5 bases). Trimming stripped 6 bases from V and 3 bases from J, with 11 bases between. Germline values: CDR1 SGHAT, CDR2 FQNNGV. CDR3 size: 13 residues. The CDR3 coding sequence is TGTGCCAGCAGTCCAGGGATGTACTATGGCTACACCTTC. This sequence encodes CASSPGMYYGYTF.

CDR3 sequence: CAWSPQVDTQYF. The CDR3 DNA reads TGTGCCTGGAGTCCACAGGTCGATACGCAGTATTTT. The genes are TRBV30 and TRBJ2-3; tentatively, D is TRBD1 (5 bases). The CDR3 runs 12 residues. Trimming cost V 2 bases and J 6 bases, with 9 bases left between them. Germline CDR1 and CDR2: GTSNPN and SVGIG (reference sequence).

This clonotype was counted only a few times. The chain has TRBV27 and TRBJ1-1, with D hard to call. V was pared by 3 bases and J by 4 bases, with 9 bases between. This CDR3 region has 13 residues. From germline, CDR1 is MNHEY and CDR2 SMNVEV (reference sequence). The CDR3 DNA sequence: TGTGCCAGCAGTTTCCAGGCGACCACTGAAGCTTTCTTT. This translates into CASSFQATTEAFF.

This clonotype has just a few counts. This rearrangement joins TRBV11-2 to TRBJ2-4; TRBD2 matches at 8 bases. V was pared by 4 bases and J by 3 bases, with 8 bases of the junction left unmatched. In germline, CDR1 is SGHAT, CDR2 FQNNGV. The CDR3 extends over 16 amino acids. CDR3 loop: CASSSAVAGGKNIQYF. The CDR3 region has the DNA TGTGCCAGCAGCTCTGCTGTTGCGGGGGGCAAAAACATTCAGTACTTC.

This clonotype was detected a few times. V and J are TRBV5-4 and TRBJ2-2; no clear D gene. Germline V gene lookup returns CDR1 SGHNT and CDR2 YYREEE (reference sequence). The CDR3 is 11 residues long. Trimming took 4 bases from V and 7 from J, leaving 5 bases between them. The CDR3 is CASSGDGELFF. CDR3 coding DNA: TGTGCCAGCAGCGGAGACGGGGAGCTGTTTTTT. Variable domain in full (rest from reference TRBV5-4 and TRBJ2-2): ETGVTQSPTHLIKTRGQQVTLRCSSQSGHNTVSWYQQALGQGPQFIFQYYREEENGRGNFPPRFSGLQFPNYSSELNVNALELDDSALYLCASSGDGELFFGEGSRLTVL.

This rearrangement joins TRBV7-8 to TRBJ2-1; 7 nucleotides match TRBD1. The junction had 12 bases not matched to a gene; V was cut back by 5 bases and J by 5 bases. Germline CDR1 SGHVS, CDR2 FQNEAQ. The CDR3 loop spans 16 amino acids. The CDR3 is CASSTRTGTANNEQFF. The CDR3 DNA reads TGTGCCAGCAGCACCCGAACCGGGACAGCTAACAATGAGCAGTTCTTC.

The rearrangement joins TRBV7-2 to TRBJ2-5; D remains unclear. The CDR3 runs 14 residues. Trimming pared 5 bases from V and 2 bases from J, leaving 12 bases between. The germline CDR1 and CDR2 sequences are SGHTA and FQGNSA. DNA for the CDR3: TGTGCCAGCAGCCCCCCCCACCCGCAAGAGACCCAGTACTTC. It translates to CASSPPHPQETQYF.

V is TRBV5-5 and J is TRBJ1-1; D gene unclear. The V end was cut by 2 bases, the J end by 4 bases, with 9 bases between. The length of the CDR3 is 13 residues. Germline V gives CDR1 SGHKS, CDR2 YYEKEE (reference sequence). The CDR3 sequence is CASSFIGSTEAFF. DNA for the CDR3: TGTGCCAGCAGCTTTATAGGGTCCACTGAAGCTTTCTTT.

This clonotype has a handful of counts. The chain is built from TRBV6-5 and TRBJ1-1, with a possible D match to TRBD1 (5 bases). Between the trimmed V and J ends, which lost 3 bases and 3 bases, there was a span of 11 bases. This CDR3 has 14 amino acids. CDR1 and CDR2 from the germline V gene are MNHEY and SVGAGI. The CDR3 is CASSYSDRDTEAFF. The CDR3 DNA reads TGTGCCAGCAGTTATTCTGACAGAGACACTGAAGCTTTCTTT.

The CDR3: CASSQHALKDSPLHF. The CDR3 DNA sequence: TGCGCCAGCAGCCAACACGCGTTGAAGGATTCACCCCTCCACTTT. The J gene is TRBJ1-6, the V gene TRBV4-3; no reliable D call. With 2 bases removed from V and 8 bases from J, the gap between germline ends came to 13 bases. This CDR3 spans 15 amino acids. Per germline, CDR1 LGHNA and CDR2 YSLEER.

The J gene is TRBJ2-1, the V gene TRBV10-3; 8 positions agree with TRBD2. Germline V gene lookup returns CDR1 ENHRY and CDR2 SYGVKD. The ends lost 10 bases at V and 8 bases at J; junction bases unmatched: 10. CDR3 size: 13 residues. DNA for the CDR3: TGTGCCACTAATACAGCGGGGGAGGATGAGCAGTTCTTC. Encoded protein: CATNTAGEDEQFF.

This clonotype was observed a handful of times. CDR3: CASDVTGSYNEQFF. CDR3 DNA: TGTGCCAGTGACGTGACAGGGAGCTACAATGAGCAGTTCTTC. V is TRBV7-9 and J is TRBJ2-1, with 7 bases that match TRBD1. Looked up from germline, CDR1 is SEHNR and CDR2 is FQNEAQ (reference sequence). The CDR3 extends over 14 amino acids. With V trimmed by 9 bases and J by 3 bases, 8 bases remained unmatched.

This clonotype came up a few times. The chain is built from TRBV9 and TRBJ2-1, with 7 positions matching TRBD1. Per the germline V gene, CDR1 is SGDLS and CDR2 is YYNGEE. The V segment lost 3 bases and the J segment 9 bases; nucleotides outside the gene matches: 6. The length of the CDR3 is 13 residues. Here the CDR3 DNA reads TGTGCCAGCAGCGGCAGGGGGTTGGGTGAGCAGTTCTTC. It encodes CASSGRGLGEQFF. The whole variable domain, filled in from reference TRBV9 and TRBJ2-1, reads DSGVTQTPKHLITATGQRVTLRCSPRSGDLSVYWYQQSLDQGLQFLIQYYNGEERAKGNILERFSAQQFPDLHSELNLSSLELGDSALYFCASSGRGLGEQFFGPGTRLTVL.